This T cell receptor (beta chain) came from a study of blood T cell repertoires in COVID-19 (TCRdb year 2020). In the study overall: Samples from collaborators originated in the United States, Italy and Spain and spanned both the acute and convalescent phases of COVID-19. The material from the prospective study consisted of cDNA or gDNA derived from T cells, B-cell-depleted T cells, or PBMCs. Subjects who had been exposed to COVID-19, were actively infected with it, or had recovered from it provided the deeply sampled blood TCRbeta repertoires that made up the dataset. The repertoires were made available in a free public database intended to serve as a resource for research on the immune response to SARS-CoV-2. The samples were drawn from two sources: the first 160 participants of the ongoing ImmuneRACE study, and fewer than 1,500 subjects contributed by 6 global collaborators. The sample metadata nearly always contained a de-identified subject ID, COVID-19 status, age in years and sex. Where HLA class I and class II types were available, the types were taken from metadata supplied by the sample provider, not from assay-based typing. Study-wide findings and limitations: The amount of clinical and demographic metadata varied by source and participant and was provided uncurated.

The immunoSEQ Assay, a bias-controlled multiplex PCR, was used to amplify TCRbeta CDR3 regions from genomic DNA. The study's own analysis went as follows. The number of nucleated cells in each sample was estimated from the amplification of reference gene primers within the assay. To quantify the absolute abundance of each unique TCRbeta CDR3 rearrangement, sequence reads were collapsed and filtered. For each sample, productive Simpson clonality was calculated by taking the square root of Simpson's diversity index across productive rearrangements. In its TCRdb copy, this immuneACCESS table keeps in-frame sequences only and misses some clones. Where compared with another copy, unresolved V genes explain less than half of these, and the others have no known cause. The V and J calls and clone size were taken over from that table, and D and trimming were inferred from the DNA. The sample data list fewer than 300,000 clones, and 75% to 95% of these were observed just once. Of the sample, approximately 2.6% is held by the ten largest clones.

At one collaborating source in Seattle, patients were enrolled during active infection and were followed longitudinally through the course of disease. The collaborating institutions used their own protocols to collect whole blood in K2EDTA tubes. Collaborator samples were shipped for TCRbeta analysis as frozen whole blood, isolated PBMCs, or DNA extracted from either sample type. As concerns this clone: No antigen is known for it. Base qualities are not provided; no much larger clone lies one nucleotide away.

CDR1 and CDR2 (SGHAT, FQNNGV) derive from the germline V gene. From cysteine to phenylalanine, the CDR3 is 12 amino acids long. Only the CDR3 region is kept as DNA, spanning 36 bases read in frame from base 1. The germline ends are 6 bases apart after V is trimmed by 7 bases and J by 0 bases. What was sequenced was peripheral blood. The TCR was taken from a person under 35 with COVID-19, enrolled during active disease. Here the chain combines TRBV11-2 and TRBJ1-1; the D gene cannot be resolved reliably. The CDR3 has the sequence CASKAMNTEAFF. The DNA sequence is given as TGTGCCAGCAAAGCCATGAACACTGAAGCTTTCTTT. The full variable domain, completed from the reference TRBV11-2 and TRBJ1-1 proteins outside the CDR3, reads EAGVAQSPRYKIIEKRQSVAFWCNPISGHATLYWYQQILGQGPKLLIQFQNNGVVDDSQLPKDRFSAERLKGVDSTLKIQPAKLEDSAVYLCASKAMNTEAFFGQGTRLTVV.